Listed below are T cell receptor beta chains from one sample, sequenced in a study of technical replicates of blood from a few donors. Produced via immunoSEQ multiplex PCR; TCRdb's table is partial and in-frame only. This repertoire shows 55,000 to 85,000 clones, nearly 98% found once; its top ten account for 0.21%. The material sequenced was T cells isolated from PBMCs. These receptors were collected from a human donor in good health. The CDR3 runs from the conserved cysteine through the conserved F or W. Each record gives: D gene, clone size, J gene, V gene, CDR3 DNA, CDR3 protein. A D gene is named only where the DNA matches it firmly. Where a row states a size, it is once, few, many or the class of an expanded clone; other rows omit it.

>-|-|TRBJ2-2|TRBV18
TGTGCCAGCTCACGCCTCGACAGGACCTTGAACACCGGGGAGCTGTTTTTT
CASSRLDRTLNTGELFF
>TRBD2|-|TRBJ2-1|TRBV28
TGTGCCAGCAGTTTAAGGCCTAGCGGGAAGCAGTTCTTC
CASSLRPSGKQFF
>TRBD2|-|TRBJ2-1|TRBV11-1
TGTGCCAGCAGCTTATATGGCGTGATGGCGGGAGTGCCGTTCTTC
CASSLYGVMAGVPFF
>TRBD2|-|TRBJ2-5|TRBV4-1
TGCGCCAGCAGCCCGGGGGGGTTTGAGACCCAGTACTTC
CASSPGGFETQYF
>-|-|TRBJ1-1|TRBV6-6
TGTGCCAGCAGTTACTCGCAGGGTTCGAACACTGAAGCTTTCTTT
CASSYSQGSNTEAFF
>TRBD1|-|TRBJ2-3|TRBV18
TGTGCCAGCTCATCCTCAGGACAGGCAGGAGATACGCAGTATTTT
CASSSSGQAGDTQYF
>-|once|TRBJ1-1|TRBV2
TGTGCCGTAGGAGGGACGAAAGCTTTCTTT
CAVGGTKAFF
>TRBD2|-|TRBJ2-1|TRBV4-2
TGTGCCAGCAGCCAAGATGCAGCGGGAGGAGGACGCGAGCAGTTCTTC
CASSQDAAGGGREQFF
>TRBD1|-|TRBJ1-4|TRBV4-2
TGTGCCAGCAGCCGACAGGGAAATGAAAAACTGTTTTTT
CASSRQGNEKLFF
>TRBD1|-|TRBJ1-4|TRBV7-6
TGTGCCAGCAGCTTAGACCCGGGACAGCTCAATGAAAAACTGTTTTTT
CASSLDPGQLNEKLFF
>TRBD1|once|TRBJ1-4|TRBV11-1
TGTGCCAGCAGTAACAAACAGGGGACCCTAACAACTAATGAAAAACTGTTTTTT
CASSNKQGTLTTNEKLFF
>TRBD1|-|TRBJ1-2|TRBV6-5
TGTGCCAGCAGGGTACCGGGACAGGGGTCGGGCTACACCTTC
CASRVPGQGSGYTF
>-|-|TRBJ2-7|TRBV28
TGTGCCAGCAGTTTTGGAGGGTCCGCCTACGAGCAGTACTTC
CASSFGGSAYEQYF
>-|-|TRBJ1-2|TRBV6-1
TGTGCCAGCAGTGAACTGGGGGGAAATAACTATGGCTACACCTTC
CASSELGGNNYGYTF
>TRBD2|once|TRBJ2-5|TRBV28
TGTGCCAGCAGTTTCCCAACCCTTCATAGCGGGGGGCAAGAGACCCAGTACTTC
CASSFPTLHSGGQETQYF
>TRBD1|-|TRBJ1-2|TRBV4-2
TGTGCCAGCAGCCAACAGGGGGTCAGGGGGCGTGATGGCTACACCTTC
CASSQQGVRGRDGYTF
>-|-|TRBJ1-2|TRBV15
TGTGCCACCAGCAGAGACAGGGGAGATGGCTACACCTTC
CATSRDRGDGYTF
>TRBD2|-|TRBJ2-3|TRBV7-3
TGTGCCAGCAGCTCCCCACTAGCGGGGGTCACAGATACGCAGTATTTT
CASSSPLAGVTDTQYF
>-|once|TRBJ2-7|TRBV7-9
TGTGCCAGCAGCCCCCGGGACTACGAGCAGTACTTC
CASSPRDYEQYF
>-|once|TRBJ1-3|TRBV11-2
TGTGCCAGCAGCTTGAATTGGGTCGGGGGAAACACCATATATTTT
CASSLNWVGGNTIYF
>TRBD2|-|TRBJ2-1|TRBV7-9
TGTGCCAGCAACCGGGAGGGGGAGCAGTTCTTC
CASNREGEQFF
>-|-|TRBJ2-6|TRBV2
TGTGCCAGCACCTGGCGAGGGGGGGCTCGCGTCCTGACTTTC
CASTWRGGARVLTF
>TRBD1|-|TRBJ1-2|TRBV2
TGTGCCAGCACAGGAACTAGGGGGCGAATTCGGGGCTACACCTTC
CASTGTRGRIRGYTF
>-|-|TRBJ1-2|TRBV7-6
TGTGCCAGCGGGGAGGGGGGCGACTATGGCTACACCTTC
CASGEGGDYGYTF
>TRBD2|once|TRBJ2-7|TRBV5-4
TGTGCCAGCAGCTTGCTAGGGACTAGGGATCACGAGCAGTACTTC
CASSLLGTRDHEQYF
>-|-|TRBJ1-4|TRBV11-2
TGTGCCAGCAGCTCACTTCGGAGAAATGAAAAACTGTTTTTT
CASSSLRRNEKLFF
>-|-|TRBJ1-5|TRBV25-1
TGTGCCAGATTTATGTGGGGGGAGAATCAGCCCCAGCATTTT
CARFMWGENQPQHF
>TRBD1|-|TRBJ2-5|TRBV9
TGTGCCAGCAGCGGGTCCGGGACAGTGCAAGAGACCCAGTACTTC
CASSGSGTVQETQYF
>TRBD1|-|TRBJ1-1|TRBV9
TGTGCCAGCAGCGGGGGACAGTCTGAAGCTTTCTTT
CASSGGQSEAFF
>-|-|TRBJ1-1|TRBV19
TGTGCCAGTAGTATTGAGAGAACGAACACTGAAGCTTTCTTT
CASSIERTNTEAFF
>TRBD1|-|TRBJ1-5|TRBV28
TGTGCCAGCATCCCGGGACAGGGAAAATTGCTCGTCCAGCCCCAGCATTTT
CASIPGQGKLLVQPQHF
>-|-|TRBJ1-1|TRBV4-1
TGCGCCAGCAGCCCCCACGGGAACACTGAAGCTTTCTTT
CASSPHGNTEAFF
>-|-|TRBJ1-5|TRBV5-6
TGTGCCAGCAGCTTGGTCGGGGATCAGCCCCAGCATTTT
CASSLVGDQPQHF
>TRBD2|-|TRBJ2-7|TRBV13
TGTGCCAGCAGCAACCAACTAGCGGGGACCTACGAGCAGTACTTC
CASSNQLAGTYEQYF
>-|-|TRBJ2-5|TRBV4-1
TGCGCCAGCAGCCTCGGGGTCGAAGAGACCCAGTACTTC
CASSLGVEETQYF
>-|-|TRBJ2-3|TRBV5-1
TGCGCCAGCAGCTTTACGGGGGATACGCAGTATTTT
CASSFTGDTQYF
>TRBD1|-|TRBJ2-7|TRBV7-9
TGTGCCAGCAGCTTAATTGTCGGGACAGGGTTCGAGCAGTACTTC
CASSLIVGTGFEQYF
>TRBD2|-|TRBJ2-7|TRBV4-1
TGCGCCAGCAGCCACGGAGCGGGGAAAGTCTACGAGCAGTACTTC
CASSHGAGKVYEQYF
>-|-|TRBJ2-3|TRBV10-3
TGTGCCATCAGTCTGAGCCCCGGGGTAGCAGATACGCAGTATTTT
CAISLSPGVADTQYF
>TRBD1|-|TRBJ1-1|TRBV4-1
TGCGCCAGCAGCCATGTAATGACAGGGGACAACACTGAAGCTTTCTTT
CASSHVMTGDNTEAFF
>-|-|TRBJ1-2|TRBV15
TGTGCCACCAGCTCAGGGGATGTCTATGGCTACACCTTC
CATSSGDVYGYTF
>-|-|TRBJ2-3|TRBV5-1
TGCGCCAGCAGCTTGGTACTAGCTCTCCCAGATACGCAGTATTTT
CASSLVLALPDTQYF
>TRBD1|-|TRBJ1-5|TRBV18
TGTGCCAGCGCTAAGGACAGGCTACAGCCCCAGCATTTT
CASAKDRLQPQHF
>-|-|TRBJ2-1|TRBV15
TGTGCCACCAGCGGGCAGGGGAGAGATGAGCAGTTCTTC
CATSGQGRDEQFF
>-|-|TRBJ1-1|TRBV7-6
TGTGCCAGCAGCTCGATCGGGTCCCGGGGAGCTGAAGCTTTCTTT
CASSSIGSRGAEAFF
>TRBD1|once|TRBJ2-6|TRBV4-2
TGTGCCAGCAGCCAAGACCGGACAGGGAGCGATCCCTACTCTGGGGCCAACGTCCTGACTTTC
CASSQDRTGSDPYSGANVLTF
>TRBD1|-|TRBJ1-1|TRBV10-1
TGCGCCAGCAGCCCTCGCAGGGGGATTATTTTCTTT
CASSPRRGIIFF
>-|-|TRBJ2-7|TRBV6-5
TGTGCCAGCAGTCAGACAGCCTCCTACGAGCAGTACTTC
CASSQTASYEQYF
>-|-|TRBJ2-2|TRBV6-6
TGTGCCAGCAGTTACTCGATACGCCTAAACGGGGAGCTGTTTTTT
CASSYSIRLNGELFF
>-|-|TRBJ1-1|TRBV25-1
TGTGCCAGCAGTGAATATAAGGCGGGCTGGGACACTGAAGCTTTCTTT
CASSEYKAGWDTEAFF
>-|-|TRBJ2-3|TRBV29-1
TGCAGCGTTGGCCTGCGGTTGGCAGATACGCAGTATTTT
CSVGLRLADTQYF
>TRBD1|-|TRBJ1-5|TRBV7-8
TGTGCCAGCAGCTTAATCCACGGGACAGGGCTCCTCTCCCGTCCCGATCAGCCCCAGCATTTT
CASSLIHGTGLLSRPDQPQHF
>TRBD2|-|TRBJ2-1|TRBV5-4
TGTGCCAGCAGCTTGGGAGGCGGGAGTTCCTACAATGAGCAGTTCTTC
CASSLGGGSSYNEQFF
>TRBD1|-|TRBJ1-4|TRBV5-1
TGCGCCAGCAGCTGGGAACAGGGGGTGGAAAAACTGTTTTTT
CASSWEQGVEKLFF
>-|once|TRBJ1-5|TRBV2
TGTGCCAGCACCCCGGGGGGTCTTGATCAGCCCCAGCATTTT
CASTPGGLDQPQHF
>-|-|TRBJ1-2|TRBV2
TGTGCCAGCAGCCGAGAGGGGGAAGGGGGCTACACCTTC
CASSREGEGGYTF
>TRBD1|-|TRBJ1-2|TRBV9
TGTGCCAGCAGCGTAGTGGAGACAGGGCACTATGGCTACACCTTC
CASSVVETGHYGYTF